The source of this T cell receptor (beta chain) is a study of shared clonotypes between healthy human individuals (dated by TCRdb to between 2020 and 2021). With respect to the entire study: A couple of women and a few men aged 18 to 49 years were included in the cohort. To estimate repertoire size and how much clonotypes are shared between individuals, the study performed deep sequencing of blood TCR repertoires from 4 to 6 healthy adults. For each donor, three plates each were used for CD4 naive and CD4 memory, two plates were used for CD8 naive, and one plate was used for CD8 memory. Different laboratories and diverse techniques were used to prepare libraries and sequence TCR repertoires, to increase sequencing depth and limit assay-specific biases. Per donor, leukapheresis produced somewhere between about 0.8 and 9.5 billion PBMCs. Points the paper makes about the study in general: Sampling was limited to blood, and TCR repertoires in tissue likely differ from TCR repertoires in blood. Because the study included only a small number of donors, the genetic and exposure-history diversity represented was limited. Higher generation probabilities were observed for clonotypes shared by all four sorted-subset donors than for non-shared clonotypes. Naive subsets generally had larger estimated clonotype richness than memory subsets. Even with the large sequencing depth, rarefaction of the sorted-subset datasets indicated that sequencing was incomplete. When a few donors were compared, the shared fraction of clonotypes was around 5.1% for naive CD4, roughly 3.4% for naive CD8, more than 2% for memory CD4, and 0.4% for memory CD8. Pairwise subsampling indicated that sequencing depth was expected to affect the degree of clonotype sharing among donors.

The junction shows trimming of 1 base on V and 15 bases on J, plus 13 bases between the germline ends. The germline V gene supplies CDR1 SNHLY and CDR2 FYNNEI. Including the terminal cysteine and phenylalanine, the CDR3 comprises 12 residues. The retained sequence is limited to the CDR3, 36 bases, with the frame set at the first base. The sample holds a few counts of this clone. No cognate antigen has been identified for it. There are no base qualities to consult, and no much larger clone falls within one base. Using the deep immunoSEQ assay, multiplex PCR amplified TCR CDR3 regions from genomic DNA. For each cell subset, the extracted genomic DNA was distributed evenly across all wells of several immunoSEQ 96-well plates, and each plate served as one replicate. Each replicate PCR for sorted subsets received about 180 ng genomic DNA, equal to about 30,000 T cell genomes. Purified libraries were measured with a Qubit 3.0 fluorometer, size-checked on a Bioanalyzer 2100, and measured again with the KAPA Library Quantification kit. Every immunoSEQ 96-well plate was sequenced on a dedicated single-read 150-cycle Illumina NextSeq 550 flow cell. The study's processing was this. Because the immunoSEQ output held only junctional sequences and lacked quality scores, the filtering could not match the filtering applied to full-length reads. To assign V/J genes and CDR3, sequences were annotated against IMGT germline references using PyIR, a Python wrapper for IgBLAST v1.9. Reads were filtered out if the reads had weak V/J assignments (E-value above 1e-6), no CDR3, stop codons, out-of-frame junctions, or ambiguous translated residues. V3J clonotypes were defined by identical inferred V gene, J gene, and CDR3 amino acid sequence. To compute the percentage overlap between repertoires, the number of shared unique clonotypes was divided by the size of the smaller repertoire. RTK rarefaction, the Chao1 estimator, and Recon v2.1 estimates of unobserved clonotypes were used to assess repertoire richness. For all TCRbeta clonotypes obtained by the gDNA method from several donors, generation probabilities were computed with OLGA. The source is immuneACCESS, and TCRdb retained only in-frame sequences with V and J called. Part of the clones is not carried over; for the studies checked, unresolved V genes explain less than half of this, and the remainder is unexplained. V and J calls and clone size are copied from that table; D and trimming were computed from the DNA. The sample table holds about 2,200,000 clones, of which just over 90% were seen once. Roughly 1.8% of the sample rests with the top ten.

For the CD8 naive samples, CD45RO-negative cells were positively selected for CCR7, yielding a CD45RA+CCR7+ population from which TemRA cells were excluded. Healthy HIV-negative adults with no recently reported acute infections or vaccinations were included as donors. Every donor was a Caucasian adult living in Nashville, Tennessee, USA. Blood was collected by leukapheresis, and PBMCs were isolated by Ficoll-Histopaque density gradient centrifugation and then cryopreserved in liquid nitrogen vapor phase. Analytical flow cytometry was used to check the purity and quantity of each magnetically sorted T cell population. Genomic DNA was isolated from every sorted fraction and measured by UV absorbance on a Nanodrop 2000c.

The TCR comes from a young man in good health. Some clones in this sample may be carry-over from other donors' samples. The sample comprised naive CD8+ T cells from PBMCs. Reading the label with the study, this specimen's cell subset or site is: CD45RA+CCR7+. The chain is assembled from TRBV2 and TRBJ2-1, with the D gene not clear enough to name. Here is the DNA: TGTGCCAGCAGTGAAGGGCCCGAGAGAATGTTCTTC. Translated, it gives CASSEGPERMFF.